These T cell receptor beta chains were read from a single sample in a study of CD8+ T cells in alopecia areata. Using immunoSEQ multiplex PCR, the repertoire was profiled, and TCRdb retains in-frame clones only, with some absent. The data hold 130,000 or so clones, with 70% to 90% observed a single time. The input for sequencing was CD8+ T cells sorted from blood, taken at week 4, from a patient treated with tofacitinib. All receptors come from a human donor with alopecia areata. Both conserved end residues are part of each CDR3. Each record gives: V gene, D gene, J gene, clone size, CDR3 DNA, CDR3 protein. A D gene is named only where the DNA matches it firmly. Rows may omit the clone size; those that give it use once, few, many or a size class.

>TRBV2|.|TRBJ2-5|.
TGTGCCAGCAGTGAAGCGGGGCAAGAGACCCAGTACTTC
CASSEAGQETQYF
>TRBV7-9|.|TRBJ2-7|.
TGTGCCAGCAGCTTAGACAGGGTGGAGCAGTACTTC
CASSLDRVEQYF
>TRBV27|.|TRBJ2-7|.
TGTGCCAGCAGACCCACCACGGGGAACTACTACGAGCAGTACTTC
CASRPTTGNYYEQYF
>TRBV7-9|.|TRBJ2-1|once
TGTGCCAGCAGCTTAGAGGGTTTTGGGGATGAGCAGTTCTTC
CASSLEGFGDEQFF
>TRBV6-5|TRBD2|TRBJ2-7|.
TGTGCCAGCAGTTACTCCGGGGCGGGAGCCCTGTACGAGCAGTACTTC
CASSYSGAGALYEQYF
>TRBV25-1|.|TRBJ2-4|.
TGTGCCAGCAGTGAATCGGGCTCCTCATCCGACGGCATTCAGTACTTC
CASSESGSSSDGIQYF
>TRBV10-3|.|TRBJ2-7|.
TGTGCCATCAGTGAACCCGGCTACGAGCAGTACTTC
CAISEPGYEQYF
>TRBV27|TRBD1|TRBJ2-7|.
TGTGCCAGCAGTGCCGGGGACAGCTACGAGCAGTACTTC
CASSAGDSYEQYF
>TRBV7-9|TRBD1|TRBJ2-7|once
TGTGCCAGCAGCTTAGATTCGGGACAGGGGCGCCACTCCTACGAGCAGTACTTC
CASSLDSGQGRHSYEQYF
>TRBV6-1|.|TRBJ1-5|.
TGTGCCAGCAGGGACCTCCTGGGGGGCAATCAGCCCCAGCATTTT
CASRDLLGGNQPQHF
>TRBV27|.|TRBJ2-3|.
TGTGCCAGCAGTTTATCGGGAGTTGGGGGAGATACGCAGTATTTT
CASSLSGVGGDTQYF